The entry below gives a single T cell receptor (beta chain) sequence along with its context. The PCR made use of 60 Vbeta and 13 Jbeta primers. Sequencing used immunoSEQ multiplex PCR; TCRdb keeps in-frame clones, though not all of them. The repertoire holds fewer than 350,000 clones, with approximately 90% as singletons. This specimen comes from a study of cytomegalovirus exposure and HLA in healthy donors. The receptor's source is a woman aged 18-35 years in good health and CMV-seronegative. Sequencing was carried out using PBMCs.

The CDR3 loop is CASSEGTGVTEAFF. The CDR3 nucleotides read TGTGCCAGCAGCGAGGGGACAGGGGTGACTGAAGCTTTCTTT. The chain links TRBV9 to TRBJ1-1, with 10 bases identical to TRBD1. Trimming cost V 3 bases and J 5 bases; bases outside gene matches: 4. Per the germline V gene, CDR1 is SGDLS and CDR2 is YYNGEE. The CDR3 has 14 residues.